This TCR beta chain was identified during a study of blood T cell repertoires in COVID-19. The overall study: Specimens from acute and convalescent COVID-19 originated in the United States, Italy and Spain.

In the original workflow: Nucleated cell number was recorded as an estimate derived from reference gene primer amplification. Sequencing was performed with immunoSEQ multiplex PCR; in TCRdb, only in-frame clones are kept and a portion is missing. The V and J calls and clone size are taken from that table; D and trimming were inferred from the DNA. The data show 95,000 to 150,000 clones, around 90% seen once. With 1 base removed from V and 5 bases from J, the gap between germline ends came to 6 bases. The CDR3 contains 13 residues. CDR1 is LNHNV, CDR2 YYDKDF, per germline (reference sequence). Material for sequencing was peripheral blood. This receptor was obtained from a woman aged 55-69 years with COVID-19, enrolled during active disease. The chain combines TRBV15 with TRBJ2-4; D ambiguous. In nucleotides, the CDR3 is TGTGCCACCAGCAGAGGGTCGGAAAACATTCAGTACTTC. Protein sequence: CATSRGSENIQYF.